What follows are 32 T cell receptor beta chains derived from one specimen sequenced in a study of type 1 regulatory T cells. MiXCR, run by TCRdb on the reads, gives a single entry per CDR3 protein. The sample yields about 62,000 distinct CDR3 sequences, less than 65% seen once. These TCRs are of unknown antigen specificity. The specimen was cultured non-Tr1 T cells, either the whole culture or a sorted T cell fraction (not recorded which). These receptors were taken from a human donor in good health.

The V call is TRBV20-1, the J call TRBJ2-1; D is uncertain. The V and J ends lost 5 bases and 2 bases respectively, with 13 bases between them. The CDR3 spans 14 residues. Germline CDR1 is DFQATT and CDR2 is SNEGSKA (reference sequence). The CDR3 coding sequence is TGCAGTGCTTTGGACGGAAATACCTACAATGAGCAGTTCTTC. It yields the protein CSALDGNTYNEQFF.

This clonotype has only a few counts. This sequence joins TRBV16 and TRBJ1-5; weak D call: TRBD1 (6 bases). The CDR3 sequence is 16 residues long. Trimming removed 0 bases at V and 1 base at J, with 10 bases between. CDR1 is KGHSY and CDR2 is FQNENV in the germline V gene. CDR3 amino acids: CASSQSAGVSNQPQHF. DNA for the CDR3: TGTGCCAGCAGCCAATCAGCAGGGGTGAGCAATCAGCCCCAGCATTTT.

The chain couples TRBV2 to TRBJ2-7, with D uncertain. The CDR3 sequence is 12 residues long. Germline V gene sequence: CDR1 SNHLY, CDR2 FYNNEI. V was shortened by 6 bases and J by 4 bases, with 10 bases between the two germline ends. CDR3 nucleotide sequence: TGTGCCAGCAGCGACTCGGTATACGAGCAGTACTTC. Its translation: CASSDSVYEQYF.

This clonotype was picked up a small number of times. This chain connects TRBV10-3 to TRBJ2-5; D is unresolved. With 6 bases removed from V and 2 bases from J, the gap between germline ends came to 7 bases. This CDR3 contains 12 residues. Per the germline V gene, CDR1 is ENHRY and CDR2 is SYGVKD. The CDR3 coding sequence is TGTGCCATCAGCACGGAACAAGAGACCCAGTACTTC. This sequence encodes CAISTEQETQYF.

The chain recombines TRBV20-1 with TRBJ2-7, with D hard to call. The germline V gene encodes CDR1 DFQATT and CDR2 SNEGSKA (reference sequence). This CDR3 comprises 14 residues. V lost 4 bases and J lost 2, with 15 bases in between. CDR3 in amino acids: CSANSPVPPYEQYF. The CDR3 nucleotides read TGCAGTGCTAACAGCCCAGTACCGCCCTACGAGCAGTACTTC.

This clonotype was seen a handful of times. V is TRBV30 and J is TRBJ1-5; weak D call: TRBD1 (5 bases). This CDR3 contains 13 residues. Trimming shortened V by 3 bases and J by 7 bases, and 13 bases separated the two germline ends. The germline V gene encodes CDR1 GTSNPN and CDR2 SVGIG (reference sequence). CDR3 region: CAWSVAGRQPQHF. CDR3 DNA sequence: TGTGCCTGGAGCGTGGCAGGGAGGCAGCCCCAGCATTTT.

The rearrangement uses TRBV20-1 and TRBJ2-2, with 9 bases fitting TRBD2. CDR1 is DFQATT and CDR2 is SNEGSKA in the germline V gene (reference sequence). This CDR3 is 16 amino acids long. Trimming cost V 5 bases and J 6 bases; bases outside gene matches: 13. The DNA for the CDR3 is TGCAGTGCTGCTAGGGGCGGGAGGGCCCGGCCCGGGGAGCTGTTTTTT. It yields the protein CSAARGGRARPGELFF.

The chain couples TRBV20-1 to TRBJ2-7, with 12 bases aligning to TRBD2. The CDR3 contains 14 residues. From germline, CDR1 is DFQATT and CDR2 SNEGSKA (reference sequence). V lost 6 bases, J lost 2 bases, and 5 bases stayed unmatched. CDR3 amino acids: CSAVGLAGTYEQYF. The CDR3 DNA reads as TGCAGTGCGGTCGGACTAGCGGGAACCTACGAGCAGTACTTC.

CDR3 region: CASSRTREGATDNSPLHF. DNA for the CDR3: TGTGCCAGCAGCCGTACTCGGGAGGGGGCCACAGATAATTCACCCCTCCACTTT. The gene calls are TRBV7-7 and TRBJ1-6; TRBD1 matches at 7 bases. This CDR3 has 18 amino acids. Trimming at V came to 5 bases and at J to 5 bases, leaving 15 bases not matched to a gene. Germline V gene sequence: CDR1 SSHAT, CDR2 FNYEAQ (reference sequence).

This rearrangement joins TRBV5-1 to TRBJ2-7, with D possibly being TRBD2 (6 bases). Between the trimmed V and J ends, which lost 0 bases and 7 bases, there was a span of 20 bases. In germline, CDR1 is SGHRS, CDR2 YFSETQ. This CDR3 spans 16 amino acids. CDR3 region: CASSLVGRLGSEEQYF. CDR3 nucleotide sequence: TGCGCCAGCAGCTTGGTCGGGAGATTGGGGTCGGAAGAGCAGTACTTC.

The CDR3 spells CASSPAGYYGYTF. The CDR3 DNA follows: TGTGCCAGCAGTCCCGCCGGCTACTATGGCTACACCTTC. The rearrangement joins TRBV12-3 or TRBV12-4 to TRBJ1-2; D remains unclear. V was clipped by 5 bases and J by 3 bases, with 10 bases between them. CDR3 length: 13 amino acids.

This clonotype has more than one count but fewer than ten. V usage is TRBV20-1 and J usage is TRBJ1-6; perhaps TRBD1 as D (5 bases). CDR1 and CDR2 from the germline V gene are DFQATT and SNEGSKA (reference sequence). Trimming left V 0 bases short and J 6 bases short, with 9 bases between. The CDR3 runs to 14 residues. This chain's CDR3 is CSAREPGSNSPLHF. DNA of the CDR3: TGCAGTGCTAGAGAGCCAGGGAGTAATTCACCCCTCCACTTT.

CDR3 DNA sequence: TGCGCCAGCAGCTTGGAATTACCGGGACTAGCGGGAAATGAGCAGTTCTTC. This gives the protein CASSLELPGLAGNEQFF. The chain combines TRBV5-1 with TRBJ2-1; 13 bases align to TRBD2. The ends lost 0 bases at V and 7 bases at J; junction bases unmatched: 7. Germline V lookup: CDR1 SGHRS, CDR2 YFSETQ. This CDR3 region has 17 residues.

This clonotype was picked up a small number of times. The chain carries TRBV7-9 and TRBJ2-1; TRBD2 is a possible D gene (6 bases). The germline V and J ends were trimmed by 5 bases and 8 bases, with 25 bases remaining between them. Germline CDR1 is SEHNR and CDR2 is FQNEAQ (reference sequence). The CDR3 spans 17 residues. CDR3 DNA sequence: TGTGCCAGCAGCCCTAGGGGTGCGGGACCCGGGGTGCATGAGCAGTTCTTC. It translates to CASSPRGAGPGVHEQFF.

This clonotype is termed medium-sized (0.01 to 0.1%). This chain uses TRBV15 with TRBJ1-2; D remains ambiguous. Germline V gene lookup returns CDR1 LNHNV and CDR2 YYDKDF (reference sequence). V was shortened by 0 bases and J by 8 bases, with 7 bases between the two germline ends. The CDR3 runs to 12 residues. The CDR3 DNA follows: TGTGCCACCAGCAGAGATAAGCAGGGCTACACCTTC. It encodes CATSRDKQGYTF. Variable domain in full (rest from reference TRBV15 and TRBJ1-2): DAMVIQNPRYQVTQFGKPVTLSCSQTLNHNVMYWYQQKSSQAPKLLFHYYDKDFNNEADTPDNFQSRRPNTSFCFLDIRSPGLGDTAMYLCATSRDKQGYTFGSGTRLTVV.

This chain links TRBV7-8 with TRBJ1-5; D gene unclear. Germline CDR1 and CDR2: SGHVS and FQNEAQ. Trimming took off 1 base at V and 2 bases at J, with 15 bases between the two ends. This CDR3 spans 17 amino acids. CDR3 in DNA: TGTGCCAGCAGCTTAGGGTGGCGCAGCTTGGGCAATCAGCCCCAGCATTTT. Its protein is CASSLGWRSLGNQPQHF. The whole variable domain, remainder taken from reference TRBV7-8 and TRBJ1-5, is GAGVSQSPRYKVAKRGQDVALRCDPISGHVSLFWYQQALGQGPEFLTYFQNEAQLDKSGLPSDRFFAERPEGSVSTLKIQRTQQEDSAVYLCASSLGWRSLGNQPQHFGDGTRLSIL.

V and J are TRBV4-1 and TRBJ1-1; a possible D gene is TRBD1 (6 bases). The CDR3 covers 15 residues. V lost 4 bases and J lost 8, with 20 bases in between. Germline CDR1 is MGHRA and CDR2 is YSYEKL. The CDR3 protein is CASSRQGAGVMEAFF. For the CDR3, the DNA is TGCGCCAGCAGCCGCCAAGGGGCAGGGGTTATGGAAGCTTTCTTT.

Turning to this clonotype: This could be a read error, since a much larger clone is one nucleotide away. The chain is built from TRBV12-3 or TRBV12-4 and TRBJ1-2; D remains unclear. The CDR3 loop spans 13 amino acids. CDR3 region: CASSFRVSYSYTF. The CDR3 coding sequence is TGTGCCAGCAGTTTTAGGGTCAGCTATAGCTACACCTTC.

V and J are TRBV10-3 and TRBJ2-5, with D maybe TRBD2 (5 bases). This CDR3 region has 13 residues. Trimming removed 6 bases at V and 0 bases at J, with 8 bases between. Germline lookup yields CDR1 ENHRY and CDR2 SYGVKD. The CDR3 coding sequence is TGTGCCATCAGGGAGCGGAACCAAGAGACCCAGTACTTC. This translates into CAIRERNQETQYF.

This chain uses TRBV14 with TRBJ2-2; the match to TRBD2 covers 9 bases. Germline CDR1 reads SGHDN; CDR2 reads FVKESK. The CDR3 is made up of 16 amino acids. J was trimmed by 4 bases and V by 4 bases; bases with no gene match: 7. Here the CDR3 DNA reads TGTGCCAGCAGCCGTAGCGGGAGCGACACCACCGGGGAGCTGTTTTTT. Translated, it gives CASSRSGSDTTGELFF.

The chain uses TRBV20-1 and TRBJ1-5; 8 bases match TRBD1. The CDR3 is made up of 15 amino acids. V lost 3 bases to trimming and J lost 3 bases; unmatched junction nucleotides: 7. The V gene's germline CDR1 is DFQATT and CDR2 SNEGSKA (reference sequence). In DNA form, the CDR3 reads TGCAGTGCTAGTCAGGACAGGGCCTACAATCAGCCCCAGCATTTT. Amino acid sequence: CSASQDRAYNQPQHF.

This clonotype was detected only a few times. The CDR3 coding sequence is TGTGCCAGCAGCTCCCGGACTAGCGGGAGGTCAGATACGCAGTATTTT. Its protein product is CASSSRTSGRSDTQYF. The chain joins TRBV9 to TRBJ2-3; 14 positions agree with TRBD2. J lost 4 bases, V lost 4 bases, and 5 bases had no gene match. From germline, CDR1 is SGDLS and CDR2 YYNGEE. The CDR3 runs 16 residues.

The rearrangement links TRBV6-1 to TRBJ2-2, with a tentative D call TRBD2 (6 bases). Trimming shortened V by 6 bases and J by 0 bases, and 17 bases separated the two germline ends. This CDR3 contains 17 residues. In germline, CDR1 is MNHNS, CDR2 SASEGT. CDR3 sequence (DNA): TGTGCCAGCAGGACCATGGGACTGGGGACGAACACCGGGGAGCTGTTTTTT. Translating gives CASRTMGLGTNTGELFF.

The chain combines TRBV20-1 with TRBJ1-2; no reliable D call. V was clipped by 0 bases and J by 8 bases, with 19 bases between them. This CDR3 has 15 amino acids. Per the germline V gene, CDR1 is DFQATT and CDR2 is SNEGSKA (reference sequence). CDR3 region: CSARDLEGLTRGYTF. CDR3 nucleotides: TGCAGTGCTAGAGATTTAGAAGGGTTGACGCGCGGCTACACCTTC.

The chain combines TRBV21-1 with TRBJ2-4; the table gives TRBD2 as D, unverified against the DNA. TRBV21-1 is a documented pseudogene. CDR3 size: 16 residues. In DNA form, the CDR3 reads TGTGCCAGCAGCAAAGAAGTAACGGGCCTAAAAAACATTCAGTACTTC. As protein: CASSKEVTGLKNIQYF.

The CDR3: CASSLATSLMETQYF. Written as DNA, the CDR3 is TGCGCCAGCAGCTTGGCCACTAGCCTGATGGAGACCCAGTACTTC. The chain has TRBV5-1 and TRBJ2-5; a weak D match, TRBD2 (6 bases). Trimming stripped 0 bases from V and 5 bases from J, with 14 bases between. Germline V gives CDR1 SGHRS, CDR2 YFSETQ. There are 15 residues in the CDR3.

The chain has TRBV5-4 and TRBJ2-7; no clear D. The V end lost 2 bases, the J end lost 5 bases, and 5 bases lay between the germline ends. There are 11 residues in the CDR3. Germline V gene data show CDR1 as SGHNT and CDR2 as YYREEE (reference sequence). The CDR3 region has the DNA TGTGCCAGCAGCTTTGGACACGAGCAGTACTTC. It encodes CASSFGHEQYF.

CDR3 loop: CASSQDPTSVADTQYF. The CDR3 DNA is TGCGCCAGCAGCCAAGATCCGACTAGCGTGGCAGATACGCAGTATTTT. The chain is built from TRBV4-3 and TRBJ2-3; 8 nucleotides agree with TRBD2. The V gene end was trimmed by 0 bases and the J gene end by 4 bases; junction bases not matched to a gene: 6. Germline CDR1 is LGHNA and CDR2 is YSLEER. CDR3 length equals 16 residues.

The chain carries TRBV10-3 and TRBJ2-7; no firm D call. The V end lost 0 bases, the J end lost 3 bases, and 18 bases lay between the germline ends. The CDR3 is 17 residues long. CDR1 ENHRY and CDR2 SYGVKD come from the germline V gene. The CDR3 region has the DNA TGTGCCATCAGTGAGTCCGTAATCGGACGAGAAAACTACGAGCAGTACTTC. Its protein is CAISESVIGRENYEQYF.

This clonotype was recorded a few times. The CDR3 sequence: CASSALPQGGNTEAFF. The CDR3 bases are TGTGCCAGCAGCGCCCTCCCACAGGGAGGGAACACTGAAGCTTTCTTT. J is TRBJ1-1 and V is TRBV6-1; tentatively, D is TRBD1 (6 bases). The germline V gene has CDR1 MNHNS and CDR2 SASEGT. Trimming took off 6 bases at V and 1 base at J, with 18 bases between the two ends. The CDR3 runs 16 residues.

This clonotype was seen once. This chain joins TRBV19 and TRBJ1-5; D might be TRBD1 (5 bases). The CDR3 is made up of 17 amino acids. Deletions cut 0 bases from V and 6 bases from J, with 18 bases between. CDR1 and CDR2 from the germline V gene are LNHDA and SQIVND (reference sequence). DNA of the CDR3: TGTGCCAGTAGTATAGATCCCGGGACGAGGCCCCGTCAGCCCCAGCATTTT. Translated, it gives CASSIDPGTRPRQPQHF.

This clonotype was picked up many times. The CDR3 protein is CASSALAGGPTGELFF. CDR3 nucleotides: TGCGCCAGCAGTGCTCTAGCGGGAGGGCCAACCGGGGAGCTGTTTTTT. The chain links TRBV10-2 to TRBJ2-2; TRBD2 aligns across 12 bases. After removal of 4 bases from V and 5 bases from J, the junction contained 5 bases not matched to a gene. Germline values: CDR1 WSHSY, CDR2 SAAADI. The CDR3 covers 16 residues.